This passage covers 28 T cell receptor beta chains from one sample sequenced in a study of blood T cell repertoires in COVID-19. Some clones are missing from TCRdb's copy, which holds only in-frame ones; the method was immunoSEQ multiplex PCR. This sample yields 180,000 or so clones, of which about 90% are seen a single time; around 2.7% belongs to the top ten. Sequenced sample: peripheral blood. The receptors derive from a man in his forties or fifties with active or convalescent COVID-19.

The chain is built from TRBV7-9 and TRBJ2-2; TRBD1 matches 7 bases. V lost 5 bases and J lost 7; bases outside the gene matches: 7. Germline CDR1 is SEHNR and CDR2 is FQNEAQ (reference sequence). The CDR3 is made up of 14 amino acids. CDR3 DNA sequence: TGTGCCAGCAGCCGACAGGGAGTTGGCGGGGAGCTGTTTTTT. Its translation: CASSRQGVGGELFF. The variable domain in full, with the rest retrieved from reference TRBV7-9 and TRBJ2-2, is DTGVSQNPRHKITKRGQNVTFRCDPISEHNRLYWYRQTLGQGPEFLTYFQNEAQLEKSRLLSDRFSAERPKGSFSTLEIQRTEQGDSAMYLCASSRQGVGGELFFGEGSRLTVL.

V gene TRBV27 combines with J gene TRBJ2-3; 8 bases agree with TRBD1. Germline trimming cut 2 bases from V and 1 base from J; bases unmatched to any gene: 5. Per germline, CDR1 MNHEY and CDR2 SMNVEV (reference sequence). The CDR3 is made up of 16 amino acids. The CDR3: CASSLLPDRGTDTQYF. The CDR3 nucleotides read TGTGCCAGCAGTTTACTCCCGGACAGGGGCACAGATACGCAGTATTTT.

This clone was found once. The chain uses TRBV5-1 and TRBJ1-2; 7 nucleotides match TRBD1. The germline gives CDR1 SGHRS, CDR2 YFSETQ. V dropped 2 bases and J dropped 4; count of bases not matched to a gene: 8. CDR3 size: 15 residues. In DNA form, the CDR3 reads TGCGCCAGCAGCTTCGGCAGGGGGAGCGTCTATGGCTACACCTTC. This sequence encodes CASSFGRGSVYGYTF.

The rearrangement links TRBV9 to TRBJ2-1; D unresolved. The CDR3 runs to 15 residues. Trimming cost V 4 bases and J 5 bases, with 16 bases left between them. Germline loops: CDR1 SGDLS, CDR2 YYNGEE. The CDR3 sequence: CASSRWSNKDNEQFF. The CDR3 nucleotides read TGTGCCAGCAGCCGTTGGAGTAACAAGGACAATGAGCAGTTCTTC.

The V and J genes are TRBV5-1 and TRBJ1-4; the D gene is possibly TRBD1 (6 bases). Trimming took off 7 bases at V and 6 bases at J, with 16 bases between the two ends. There are 14 residues in the CDR3. The germline V gene encodes CDR1 SGHRS and CDR2 YFSETQ. CDR3 DNA: TGCGCCAGCCGACTGGGGGGGCACGATGAAAAACTGTTTTTT. This translates into CASRLGGHDEKLFF.

A note on this clone: One end of the junction does not line up with germline, which may come from a read error. The chain employs TRBV7-7 and TRBJ1-3; D unclear. The V gene's germline CDR1 is SSHAT and CDR2 FNYEAQ (reference sequence). The CDR3 totals 14 residues. CDR3 DNA: TGTGCTAGCAGCTTATCCCTCTCTGGAAACACCATATATTTT. This sequence encodes CASSLSLSGNTIYF.

V usage is TRBV20-1 and J usage is TRBJ2-1; D is ambiguous. Per the germline V gene, CDR1 is DFQATT and CDR2 is SNEGSKA (reference sequence). CDR3 size: 11 residues. V was pared by 7 bases and J by 10 bases, with 14 bases between. This CDR3 reads CSVGQAEEQFF. The DNA for the CDR3 is TGCAGTGTTGGGCAAGCTGAGGAGCAGTTCTTC.

V gene TRBV5-6 combines with J gene TRBJ2-7, with 12 bases identical to TRBD2. The CDR3 is 15 residues long. Germline CDR1 and CDR2: SGHDT and YYEEEE. After removal of 4 bases from V and 5 bases from J, the junction contained 7 bases not matched to a gene. The CDR3 bases are TGTGCCAGCAGCCCCCCAGGACTAGCGGGGAACGAGCAGTACTTC. Protein sequence: CASSPPGLAGNEQYF. Full variable domain (missing parts from reference TRBV5-6 and TRBJ2-7): DAGVTQSPTHLIKTRGQQVTLRCSPKSGHDTVSWYQQALGQGPQFIFQYYEEEERQRGNFPDRFSGHQFPNYSSELNVNALLLGDSALYLCASSPPGLAGNEQYFGPGTRLTVT.

This chain links TRBV7-9 with TRBJ2-7, with D unresolved. Trimming took off 5 bases at V and 3 bases at J, with 8 bases between the two ends. This CDR3 region has 12 residues. The germline gives CDR1 SEHNR, CDR2 FQNEAQ (reference sequence). The CDR3 coding sequence is TGTGCCAGCAGCCACGTAGACTACGAGCAGTACTTC. Translated, it gives CASSHVDYEQYF. Full variable domain (rest looked up from reference TRBV7-9 and TRBJ2-7): DTGVSQNPRHKITKRGQNVTFRCDPISEHNRLYWYRQTLGQGPEFLTYFQNEAQLEKSRLLSDRFSAERPKGSFSTLEIQRTEQGDSAMYLCASSHVDYEQYFGPGTRLTVT.

The chain joins TRBV7-2 to TRBJ1-2; no definite D call. CDR1 SGHTA and CDR2 FQGNSA come from the germline V gene. V was clipped by 5 bases and J by 4 bases, with 17 bases between them. This CDR3 contains 15 residues. DNA of the CDR3: TGTGCCAGCAGCCCTCGGGCCCCAGGACTCTATGGCTACACCTTC. It codes for CASSPRAPGLYGYTF.

In the case of this clone: Other DNA variants within this sample encode the same CDR3. The chain couples TRBV15 to TRBJ1-1, with D unclear. This CDR3 comprises 13 residues. Trimming removed 0 bases at V and 3 bases at J, with 5 bases between. Per germline, CDR1 LNHNV and CDR2 YYDKDF (reference sequence). CDR3: CATSRDRDTEAFF. The CDR3 nucleotides read TGTGCCACCAGCAGAGACCGGGACACTGAAGCTTTCTTT.

This chain connects TRBV9 to TRBJ2-2; 9 nucleotides match TRBD2. Trimming took 2 bases from V and 1 from J; bases not matched to a gene: 6. CDR1 is SGDLS and CDR2 is YYNGEE in the germline V gene. The CDR3 contains 17 residues. The CDR3 sequence is CASSVHSGGGNTGELFF. The CDR3 DNA follows: TGTGCCAGCAGCGTTCATAGCGGGGGAGGGAACACCGGGGAGCTGTTTTTT.

The rearrangement uses TRBV5-4 and TRBJ2-3, with 9 bases fitting TRBD1. Germline CDR1 and CDR2: SGHNT and YYREEE (reference sequence). The CDR3 has 15 residues. The J segment lost 1 base and the V segment lost 4 bases, leaving 4 bases of the junction unmatched. The CDR3 sequence is CASSSRTGGTDTQYF. The CDR3 coding sequence is TGTGCCAGCAGCAGCAGGACAGGGGGCACAGATACGCAGTATTTT.

The V call is TRBV27, the J call TRBJ1-2; no clear D gene. CDR1 and CDR2 (germline): MNHEY, SMNVEV (reference sequence). The CDR3 totals 13 residues. The ends were cut back, 4 bases at V and 6 bases at J, with 12 bases in the middle. Written as DNA, the CDR3 is TGTGCCAGCAGTTCCCGGGCGGGTCATGGCTACACCTTC. Residues: CASSSRAGHGYTF.

The chain combines TRBV11-2 with TRBJ1-2; 9 positions agree with TRBD1. The J segment lost 5 bases and the V segment lost 4 bases, leaving 14 bases of the junction unmatched. From germline, CDR1 is SGHAT and CDR2 FQNNGV. This CDR3 spans 17 amino acids. The CDR3 nucleotides are TGTGCCAGCAGCTCCCTCCGTGGGACAGGGTCGAGATATGGCTACACCTTC. Translated: CASSSLRGTGSRYGYTF.

The chain has TRBV5-4 and TRBJ2-5, with 7 bases identical to TRBD2. This CDR3 is built from 14 residues. V lost 3 bases, J lost 4 bases, and 6 bases stayed unmatched. Germline V gene sequence: CDR1 SGHNT, CDR2 YYREEE (reference sequence). The CDR3 region has the DNA TGTGCCAGCAGCTACCCGCCGGGGGGAGAGACCCAGTACTTC. Translated: CASSYPPGGETQYF.

This clone was seen only a few times. The V gene is TRBV9, the J gene TRBJ1-3, with 10 bases identical to TRBD1. Looked up from germline, CDR1 is SGDLS and CDR2 is YYNGEE. The trim removed 0 bases at V and 2 bases at J, leaving 8 bases unmatched. The CDR3 is 18 amino acids. CDR3 coding DNA: TGTGCCAGCAGCGTAGGGGACAGGGGTACGCTTACTGGAAACACCATATATTTT. It translates to CASSVGDRGTLTGNTIYF. The full variable domain, with the rest looked up from reference TRBV9 and TRBJ1-3, is DSGVTQTPKHLITATGQRVTLRCSPRSGDLSVYWYQQSLDQGLQFLIQYYNGEERAKGNILERFSAQQFPDLHSELNLSSLELGDSALYFCASSVGDRGTLTGNTIYFGEGSWLTVV.

In this sample, this clone turned up once. V gene TRBV19 combines with J gene TRBJ1-2; D might be TRBD1 (6 bases). CDR1 LNHDA and CDR2 SQIVND come from the germline V gene (reference sequence). The V end lost 5 bases, the J end lost 6 bases, and 22 bases lay between the germline ends. CDR3 length: 16 amino acids. CDR3 DNA sequence: TGTGCCAGTAGTCCGGGCTACGGGGGGCTGATGAATGGCTACACCTTC. Amino acid sequence: CASSPGYGGLMNGYTF.

This clone was found a few times. CDR3 protein: CASSIPTGDYGYTF. In DNA form, the CDR3 reads TGTGCCAGCAGCATACCGACAGGGGACTATGGCTACACCTTC. V usage is TRBV5-4 and J usage is TRBJ1-2; TRBD1 aligns across 8 bases. Germline CDR1 is SGHNT and CDR2 is YYREEE (reference sequence). CDR3 size: 14 residues. Trimming cost V 4 bases and J 3 bases; bases outside gene matches: 5.

V is TRBV6-6 and J is TRBJ2-3; D may be TRBD1 (5 bases). V shed 8 bases and J shed 0 bases, with 9 bases lying between them. The CDR3 is 13 amino acids. Germline V gene sequence: CDR1 MNHNY, CDR2 SVGAGI (reference sequence). CDR3 sequence (DNA): TGTGCCAGCGGCAGGGCTAGCACAGATACGCAGTATTTT. The encoded protein is CASGRASTDTQYF.

The V and J genes are TRBV28 and TRBJ1-5, with D possibly TRBD1 on 6 matching bases. Between the trimmed V and J ends, which lost 5 bases and 0 bases, there was a span of 14 bases. The CDR3 spans 16 residues. Germline-derived CDR1 and CDR2 are MDHEN and SYDVKM. This CDR3 reads CASSIPDSHSNQPQHF. As DNA, the CDR3 is TGTGCCAGCAGTATCCCGGACAGCCATAGCAATCAGCCCCAGCATTTT.

The rearrangement uses TRBV30 and TRBJ1-5, with D unclear. V was pared by 2 bases and J by 3 bases, with 11 bases between. This CDR3 region has 14 residues. Germline V gene sequence: CDR1 GTSNPN, CDR2 SVGIG (reference sequence). The CDR3 is CAWSRSADNQPQHF. For the CDR3, the DNA is TGTGCCTGGAGTCGGTCGGCGGACAATCAGCCCCAGCATTTT.

The gene calls are TRBV6-4 and TRBJ2-6; tentative D call: TRBD2 (5 bases). The germline V gene has CDR1 MRHNA and CDR2 SNTAGT. V was clipped by 2 bases and J by 0 bases, with 14 bases between them. The length of the CDR3 is 18 residues. CDR3 loop: CASSDPTGRGSGANVLTF. In nucleotides, the CDR3 is TGTGCCAGCAGTGACCCGACCGGACGGGGCTCTGGGGCCAACGTCCTGACTTTC.

The chain carries TRBV7-2 and TRBJ2-1, with 9 bases aligning to TRBD2. Unmatched junction bases numbered 4, after V lost 0 bases and J lost 4 bases. This CDR3 is 16 amino acids long. Germline loops: CDR1 SGHTA, CDR2 FQGNSA. The DNA of the CDR3 is TGTGCCAGCAGCTTAGCCCGCGGGGGGGGTTACAATGAGCAGTTCTTC. It codes for CASSLARGGGYNEQFF. The full variable domain, its missing parts supplied by reference TRBV7-2 and TRBJ2-1, is GAGVSQSPSNKVTEKGKDVELRCDPISGHTALYWYRQSLGQGLEFLIYFQGNSAPDKSGLPSDRFSAERTGGSVSTLTIQRTQQEDSAVYLCASSLARGGGYNEQFFGPGTRLTVL.

This sequence joins TRBV5-1 and TRBJ1-2; no clear D. V lost 0 bases, J lost 3 bases, and 9 bases lay in between. The length of the CDR3 is 14 residues. Germline V gene lookup returns CDR1 SGHRS and CDR2 YFSETQ. The chain's CDR3 is CASSLVPGDYGYTF. The CDR3 coding sequence is TGCGCCAGCAGCTTGGTGCCCGGGGACTATGGCTACACCTTC.

This chain joins TRBV30 and TRBJ1-1; 7 bases are shared with TRBD1. Germline trimming cut 3 bases from V and 8 bases from J; bases unmatched to any gene: 6. CDR1 GTSNPN and CDR2 SVGIG come from the germline V gene (reference sequence). This CDR3 is built from 12 residues. This chain's CDR3 is CAWRDREAEAFF. The CDR3 nucleotides are TGTGCCTGGAGAGACAGGGAGGCGGAAGCTTTCTTT.

The V call is TRBV9, the J call TRBJ2-2; D gene uncertain. Germline V gene sequence: CDR1 SGDLS, CDR2 YYNGEE. The length of the CDR3 is 12 residues. V was clipped by 1 base and J by 6 bases, with 4 bases between them. CDR3 DNA: TGTGCCAGCAGCGTATCGTCCGGGGAGCTGTTTTTT. Its protein is CASSVSSGELFF.

J is TRBJ2-3 and V is TRBV4-1; 10 nucleotides match TRBD2. V was pared by 5 bases and J by 0 bases, with 5 bases of the junction left unmatched. Per germline, CDR1 MGHRA and CDR2 YSYEKL. The CDR3 runs 16 residues. Here the CDR3 DNA reads TGCGCCAGCAGCAGAGCTAGCGGGGGAAGCACAGATACGCAGTATTTT. It codes for CASSRASGGSTDTQYF.